This T cell receptor (beta chain) was identified during a study of blood T cell repertoires in COVID-19. The CDR3 runs 12 residues. V shed 7 bases and J shed 5 bases, with 8 bases lying between them. The germline gives CDR1 SNHLY, CDR2 FYNNEI. TCRdb keeps only in-frame clones here, not all; method: immunoSEQ multiplex PCR. The repertoire holds 340,000 or so clones, with around 87% as singletons. V usage is TRBV2 and J usage is TRBJ1-4; no clear D gene. The sequencing input was peripheral blood. This TCR was sampled from a middle-aged man with active or convalescent COVID-19. The CDR3 spells CASKQSNEKLFF. DNA for the CDR3: TGTGCCAGCAAACAGAGCAATGAAAAACTGTTTTTT.